A selection of T cell receptor beta chains follows, all from one sample in a study of shared T cell receptors in the human thymus. The table came from immunoSEQ multiplex PCR; TCRdb's copy has only in-frame clones and leaves some out. The data contain hundreds of thousands of clones, roughly 90% of them seen just once; the ten biggest clones take up around 0.01%. The data were also submitted as part of a second study, on human thymus T cells.

Sequencing input: thymocytes. All receptors come from a boy in the first two years of life with a congenital heart defect. The CDR3 runs from the conserved cysteine through the conserved F or W. A D gene is named only where the DNA matches it firmly. Rows give clone size only sometimes, using once, few, many, or a class for an expanded clone.

V gene,clone size,D gene,CDR3 length,J gene,CDR3 protein,CDR3 DNA
TRBV27,-,-,14,TRBJ2-7,CASSAWTSSYEQYF,TGTGCCAGCAGCGCGTGGACAAGCTCCTACGAGCAGTACTTC
TRBV19,-,-,15,TRBJ1-5,CASKLEQTSNQPQHF,TGTGCCAGTAAACTGGAACAGACTAGCAATCAGCCCCAGCATTTT
TRBV6-1,-,-,17,TRBJ1-1,CASSEWEGREVNTEAFF,TGTGCCAGCAGTGAATGGGAGGGCCGGGAGGTGAACACTGAAGCTTTCTTT
TRBV15,-,TRBD2,16,TRBJ2-3,CATSRQSSGVTDTQYF,TGTGCCACCAGCAGACAGTCTAGCGGGGTTACAGATACGCAGTATTTT
TRBV7-2,-,TRBD2,17,TRBJ2-1,CASSLGTSGRRYNEQFF,TGTGCCAGCAGCTTAGGGACTAGCGGGAGAAGGTACAATGAGCAGTTCTTC
TRBV5-1,-,-,14,TRBJ2-3,CASSARGLSHTQYF,TGCGCCAGCAGCGCAAGAGGACTTTCCCATACGCAGTATTTT
TRBV28,-,TRBD2,20,TRBJ2-5,CASSLLVRGGTSGQQETQYF,TGTGCCAGCAGTTTACTAGTCAGGGGTGGGACTAGCGGGCAGCAAGAGACCCAGTACTTC
TRBV5-6,-,TRBD1,17,TRBJ2-1,CASSFIRGQFEDNEQFF,TGTGCCAGCAGCTTTATCAGGGGACAGTTCGAGGACAATGAGCAGTTCTTC
TRBV7-2,-,TRBD2,13,TRBJ2-5,CASSLRGQETQYF,TGTGCCAGCAGCTTGCGGGGGCAAGAGACCCAGTACTTC
TRBV5-1,-,TRBD2,17,TRBJ2-1,CASSLPGAGGRGNEQFF,TGCGCCAGCAGCCTACCCGGTGCGGGGGGCCGTGGCAATGAGCAGTTCTTC
TRBV6-1,-,TRBD1,16,TRBJ1-5,CASSEEGAESNQPQHF,TGTGCCAGCAGTGAAGAGGGGGCGGAGAGCAATCAGCCCCAGCATTTT
TRBV7-8,-,TRBD2,17,TRBJ2-5,CASSLRTSRLRQETQYF,TGTGCCAGCAGCTTACGGACTAGCCGACTCCGACAAGAGACCCAGTACTTC
TRBV29-1,-,TRBD1,15,TRBJ2-3,CSVAPRDRGQDTQYF,TGCAGCGTTGCTCCCCGGGACAGGGGGCAAGATACGCAGTATTTT
TRBV4-3,once,-,17,TRBJ1-4,CASSQDLVGLTDEKLFF,TGCGCCAGCAGCCAAGATCTTGTAGGATTGACAGATGAAAAACTGTTTTTT
TRBV4-1,-,TRBD1,17,TRBJ2-1,CASSQVLGQGLYNEQFF,TGCGCCAGCAGCCAAGTGCTAGGACAGGGGCTTTACAATGAGCAGTTCTTC
TRBV28,-,TRBD2,18,TRBJ2-7,CASSHGGLAGGLSREQYF,TGTGCCAGCAGCCACGGGGGACTAGCGGGAGGATTATCGCGAGAGCAGTACTTC
TRBV15,-,-,17,TRBJ1-5,CATSRDRGGARRQPQHF,TGTGCCACCAGCAGAGATCGGGGGGGGGCTCGGCGTCAGCCCCAGCATTTT
TRBV10-3,-,TRBD1,13,TRBJ1-1,CAIGDRGPTEAFF,TGTGCCATCGGAGACAGGGGACCCACTGAAGCTTTCTTT
TRBV28,-,-,11,TRBJ2-5,CASSFRPGQYF,TGTGCCAGCAGTTTTAGGCCGGGGCAGTACTTC
TRBV4-1,-,TRBD2,19,TRBJ2-7,CASSQDRLAGAPSSYEQYF,TGCGCCAGCAGCCAAGATCGCCTAGCGGGAGCCCCAAGCTCCTACGAGCAGTACTTC
TRBV6-4,once,-,13,TRBJ2-5,CASSVGKEETQYF,TGTGCCAGCAGTGTGGGCAAAGAAGAGACCCAGTACTTC
TRBV27,-,TRBD1,13,TRBJ1-1,CASRLLTGTVIPF,TGTGCCAGCAGATTATTGACCGGGACAGTTATTCCCTTT
TRBV29-1,-,-,14,TRBJ1-2,CSVGGPSANYGYTF,TGCAGCGTAGGAGGTCCGTCAGCTAACTATGGCTACACCTTC
TRBV13,-,-,15,TRBJ2-2,CASSFWTANTGELFF,TGTGCCAGCAGCTTTTGGACAGCCAACACCGGGGAGCTGTTTTTT
TRBV30,-,-,15,TRBJ1-4,CAWTEFGRRDEKLFF,TGTGCCTGGACCGAATTCGGCAGGAGGGACGAAAAACTGTTTTTT
TRBV27,-,TRBD2,15,TRBJ2-7,CASSVSGRADYEQYF,TGTGCCAGCAGTGTTAGCGGGAGGGCCGACTACGAGCAGTACTTC
TRBV27,once,-,14,TRBJ2-7,CASSSTRVFHEQYF,TGTGCCAGCAGTTCGACTAGGGTATTCCACGAGCAGTACTTC
TRBV10-1,-,TRBD2,17,TRBJ2-1,CASSESRREGSYNEQFF,TGCGCCAGCAGTGAGTCAAGGCGGGAGGGCTCCTACAATGAGCAGTTCTTC
TRBV19,-,-,14,TRBJ1-1,CASSLKGEFTEAFF,TGTGCCAGTAGTCTAAAGGGGGAGTTCACTGAAGCTTTCTTT
TRBV30,-,-,16,TRBJ2-3,CAWEWHTRGNTDTQYF,TGTGCCTGGGAGTGGCATACAAGGGGGAACACAGATACGCAGTATTTT
TRBV7-9,-,-,15,TRBJ2-3,CASSLKVEVVDTQYF,TGTGCCAGCAGCTTAAAAGTCGAGGTGGTCGATACGCAGTATTTT
TRBV10-3,-,-,14,TRBJ1-5,CAISEGLRRQPQHF,TGTGCCATCAGTGAGGGCCTGCGGCGTCAGCCCCAGCATTTT
TRBV27,-,TRBD1,12,TRBJ1-4,CASSRGDEKLFF,TGTGCCAGCAGCAGGGGGGATGAAAAACTGTTTTTT
TRBV28,-,TRBD1,14,TRBJ1-1,CASSLGTGATEAFF,TGTGCCAGCAGTTTAGGGACAGGGGCAACTGAAGCTTTCTTT
TRBV7-2,-,TRBD2,15,TRBJ2-1,CASSLGRGGSDEQFF,TGTGCCAGCAGCTTAGGGCGGGGCGGGAGTGATGAGCAGTTCTTC
TRBV4-3,-,TRBD1,19,TRBJ2-2,CASSQVDPYRQGNTGELFF,TGCGCCAGCAGCCAAGTTGATCCCTACAGACAGGGTAACACCGGGGAGCTGTTTTTT
TRBV7-6,-,TRBD2,16,TRBJ2-1,CASSPAGTSTYNEQFF,TGTGCCAGCAGCCCAGCCGGGACTAGCACCTACAATGAGCAGTTCTTC
TRBV19,-,-,13,TRBJ2-5,CASSSSRGGNQYF,TGTGCCAGTAGTAGCTCCAGGGGAGGGAACCAGTACTTC
TRBV4-2,-,-,16,TRBJ2-7,CASSQVVCTGSYEQYF,TGTGCCAGCAGCCAAGTCGTTTGCACGGGCTCCTACGAGCAGTACTTC
TRBV27,-,TRBD1,15,TRBJ1-5,CASSSNRGPNQPQHF,TGTGCCAGCAGTTCCAACAGGGGGCCCAATCAGCCCCAGCATTTT
TRBV9,-,-,17,TRBJ2-1,CASSVAFHIGFGNEQFF,TGTGCCAGCAGCGTAGCGTTTCATATCGGGTTTGGGAATGAGCAGTTCTTC
TRBV4-1,-,TRBD2,17,TRBJ2-1,CASSQERTRLASNEQFF,TGCGCCAGCAGCCAAGAAAGAACGAGACTAGCCTCCAATGAGCAGTTCTTC
TRBV7-8,-,-,14,TRBJ2-7,CASSLGRRGDEQYF,TGTGCCAGCAGCTTAGGCCGGAGGGGTGACGAGCAGTACTTC
TRBV29-1,-,TRBD2,14,TRBJ2-5,CSVDPAGGPRTQYF,TGCAGCGTTGATCCAGCGGGAGGCCCTCGGACCCAGTACTTC
TRBV7-9,-,TRBD2,18,TRBJ2-3,CASSAPSGLAGGTDTQYF,TGTGCCAGCAGCGCCCCCTCGGGACTAGCGGGAGGCACAGATACGCAGTATTTT
TRBV29-1,few,TRBD1,15,TRBJ2-7,CSGVSGQGPSYEQYF,TGCAGCGGAGTATCGGGACAGGGGCCCTCCTACGAGCAGTACTTC
TRBV28,-,TRBD2,14,TRBJ2-7,CASSFPSGRGEQYF,TGTGCCAGCAGTTTCCCCAGCGGGAGAGGCGAGCAGTACTTC
TRBV28,-,TRBD2,21,TRBJ2-7,CASSLCGQEPGWREGRGEQYF,TGTGCCAGCAGTTTATGTGGTCAGGAGCCGGGGTGGAGGGAGGGCCGGGGGGAGCAGTACTTC
TRBV7-2,-,-,12,TRBJ1-1,CASSRDRTEAFF,TGTGCCAGCAGCCGAGACAGAACTGAAGCTTTCTTT
TRBV25-1,-,-,13,TRBJ1-1,CASSPRRDTEAFF,TGTGCCAGCAGTCCACGGAGGGACACTGAAGCTTTCTTT
TRBV15,-,TRBD1,16,TRBJ2-3,CATSNPRDRDTDTQYF,TGTGCCACCAGCAACCCTCGGGACAGGGACACAGATACGCAGTATTTT
TRBV7-9,-,-,19,TRBJ1-3,CASSLVRQEETHSGNTIYF,TGTGCCAGCAGCTTAGTTCGACAGGAGGAAACCCACTCTGGAAACACCATATATTTT
TRBV30,-,-,20,TRBJ2-1,CAWSPLECRDLFVSYNEQFF,TGTGCCTGGAGTCCACTGGAGTGCCGGGACTTATTCGTATCCTACAATGAGCAGTTCTTC
TRBV5-1,-,TRBD2,13,TRBJ2-3,CASCAGGGDTQYF,TGCGCCAGCTGCGCGGGAGGGGGGGATACGCAGTATTTT
TRBV7-2,-,-,15,TRBJ2-1,CASSLYPGIPNEQFF,TGTGCCAGCAGCTTGTATCCCGGGATCCCCAATGAGCAGTTCTTC
TRBV11-3,-,-,15,TRBJ2-7,CASSLGGAGCHEQYF,TGTGCCAGCAGCTTAGGTGGTGCAGGGTGTCACGAGCAGTACTTC
TRBV5-5,-,-,13,TRBJ1-4,CASSTRTVEKLFF,TGTGCCAGCAGCACCCGGACAGTTGAAAAACTGTTTTTT
TRBV11-2,-,-,16,TRBJ2-7,CASSLDGAATAYEQYF,TGTGCCAGCAGCTTAGATGGTGCAGCGACCGCCTACGAGCAGTACTTC
TRBV2,-,TRBD2,15,TRBJ2-7,CASVRTSGRALEQYF,TGTGCCAGCGTAAGGACTAGCGGGAGGGCCCTCGAGCAGTACTTC